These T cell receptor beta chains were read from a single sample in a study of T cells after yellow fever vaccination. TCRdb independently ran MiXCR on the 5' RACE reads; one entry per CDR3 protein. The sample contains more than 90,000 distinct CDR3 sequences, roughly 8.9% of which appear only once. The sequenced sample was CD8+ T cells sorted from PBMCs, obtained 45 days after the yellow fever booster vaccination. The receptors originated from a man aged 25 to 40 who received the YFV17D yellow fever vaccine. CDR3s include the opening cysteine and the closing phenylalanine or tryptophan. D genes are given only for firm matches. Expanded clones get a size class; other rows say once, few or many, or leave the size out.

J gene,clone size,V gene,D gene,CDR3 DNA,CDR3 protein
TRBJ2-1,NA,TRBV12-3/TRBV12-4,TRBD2,TGTGCCATCAGTTTCCGGCGGGAGGCCCTCGGACTGGACTACAATGAGCAGTTCTTC,CAISFRREALGLDYNEQFF
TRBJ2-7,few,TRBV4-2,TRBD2,TGTGCCAGCAGCCAAGGTGCCGGGACTAGCTCCTACGAGCAGTACTTC,CASSQGAGTSSYEQYF
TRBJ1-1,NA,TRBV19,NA,TGTGCCAGTAACGACGGTAACACTGAAGCTTTCTTT,CASNDGNTEAFF
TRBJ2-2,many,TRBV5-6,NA,TGTGCCAGCAGCTTGGCTCCTAGCTACGGGGAGCTGTTTTTT,CASSLAPSYGELFF
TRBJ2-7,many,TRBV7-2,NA,TGTGCCAGCAGCTTAGTCATGGGGGGTGGCTCCTACGAGCAGTACTTC,CASSLVMGGGSYEQYF
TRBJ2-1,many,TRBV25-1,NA,TGTGCCAGCAGTTCCTATACTAGTCCCGATGAGCAGTTCTTC,CASSSYTSPDEQFF
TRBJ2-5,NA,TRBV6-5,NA,TGTGCCAGCAGTTACACCGCGGCAGGGTTGGAGACCCAGTACTTC,CASSYTAAGLETQYF
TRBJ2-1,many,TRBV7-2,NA,TGTGCCAGCAGCTTTGGGCCAGACAATGAGCAGTTCTTC,CASSFGPDNEQFF
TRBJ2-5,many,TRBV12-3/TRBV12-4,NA,TGTGCCAGCAGCGCACGATCTCCTCGGGAGACCCAGTACTTC,CASSARSPRETQYF
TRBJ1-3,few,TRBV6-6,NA,TGTGCCACCAGGTGGGACTCTGGAAACACCATATATTTT,CATRWDSGNTIYF
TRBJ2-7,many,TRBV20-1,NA,TGCAGTGCTTACGCCCCCGGTCCCTACGAGCAGTACTTC,CSAYAPGPYEQYF
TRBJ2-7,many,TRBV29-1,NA,TGCAGCGTTGAACACGGGGCCGAGCAGTACTTC,CSVEHGAEQYF
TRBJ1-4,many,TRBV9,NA,TGTGCCAGCAGCGGTGGAGGTGGTGAAAAACTGTTTTTT,CASSGGGGEKLFF
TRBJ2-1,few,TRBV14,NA,TGTGCCAGCAGCCCGCAAATCCTCGGTGAGCAGTTCTTC,CASSPQILGEQFF
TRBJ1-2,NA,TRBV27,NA,TGTGCCAGCAGTCCAGACGGCAACTATGGCTACACCTTC,CASSPDGNYGYTF
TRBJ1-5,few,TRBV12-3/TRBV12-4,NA,TGTGCCAGCAGTCCGGGGATTAATCAGCCCCAGCATTTT,CASSPGINQPQHF
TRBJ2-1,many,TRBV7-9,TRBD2,TGTGCCAGCAGCGGGGGACTAGCGATGAACAATGAGCAGTTCTTC,CASSGGLAMNNEQFF